One sample yielded the 11 T cell receptor beta chains listed below, sequenced in a study of T cells in Graves' hyperthyroidism and ophthalmopathy. There were TCR beta CDR3 regions amplified from RNA transcripts. With the HTBI primer set, the TCR CDR3 went through a first round of RT-PCR. Each CDR3 protein gets one entry after TCRdb re-called the multiplex PCR reads with MiXCR. The sample shows around 520,000 distinct CDR3 sequences, around 24% of them seen only once. Sequencing was performed on blood. These TCRs come from a woman in her thirties with Graves' ophthalmopathy.

There are many counts of this clonotype. This chain uses TRBV27 with TRBJ2-7; TRBD2 aligns across 13 bases. Trimming at V came to 6 bases and at J to 3 bases, leaving 5 bases not matched to a gene. CDR3 length: 15 residues. CDR1 MNHEY and CDR2 SMNVEV come from the germline V gene (reference sequence). The CDR3 here is CASRWTSGGVYEQYF. In nucleotides, the CDR3 is TGTGCCAGCAGATGGACTAGCGGGGGAGTCTACGAGCAGTACTTC.

This clonotype was detected a few times. V gene TRBV12-5 combines with J gene TRBJ2-7; TRBD1 aligns across 9 bases. The CDR3 has 14 amino acids. Losses at the gene ends were 5 bases for V and 5 bases for J; bases not matched to a gene: 7. The germline V gene has CDR1 LGHNT and CDR2 FRNRAP. Written as DNA, the CDR3 is TGTGCTAGTGGTCCGGGGACAGGGATGGACGAGCAGTACTTC. This translates into CASGPGTGMDEQYF.

This sequence joins TRBV6-5 and TRBJ1-5, with unresolved D. This CDR3 has 15 residues. Per germline, CDR1 MNHEY and CDR2 SVGAGI. Deletions cut 4 bases from V and 6 bases from J, with 16 bases between. CDR3 DNA: TGTGCCAGCAGTTCCCGAGGGAGGGAAGGTCAGCCCCAGCATTTT. Residues: CASSSRGREGQPQHF.

This clonotype was picked up a small number of times. The V and J genes are TRBV6-5 and TRBJ2-7; D is unresolved. The CDR3 is made up of 12 amino acids. CDR1 and CDR2 (germline): MNHEY, SVGAGI. The ends were cut back, 2 bases at V and 4 bases at J, with 6 bases in the middle. This CDR3 is CASSYLKYEQYF. The CDR3 coding sequence is TGTGCCAGCAGTTACCTGAAATACGAGCAGTACTTC.

The chain uses TRBV20-1 and TRBJ2-5, with 7 nucleotides matching TRBD1. CDR1 is DFQATT and CDR2 is SNEGSKA in the germline V gene (reference sequence). The CDR3 spans 15 residues. With 5 bases clipped from V and 0 bases from J, the junction kept 9 bases outside the gene matches. The CDR3 sequence is CSAPRGRGYQETQYF. The CDR3 DNA reads TGCAGTGCTCCTAGGGGGCGCGGGTACCAAGAGACCCAGTACTTC.

This clonotype was counted a single time. This chain uses TRBV20-1 with TRBJ1-1; D possibly corresponds to TRBD1 (6 bases). V dropped 4 bases and J dropped 3 bases, with 12 bases sitting between them. The V gene's germline CDR1 is DFQATT and CDR2 SNEGSKA (reference sequence). The CDR3 has 13 amino acids. Here the CDR3 reads CSANRDTDTEAFF. CDR3 DNA: TGCAGTGCTAACCGGGACACCGACACTGAAGCTTTCTTT.

The chain joins TRBV28 to TRBJ1-3; no clear D. This CDR3 spans 15 amino acids. V was clipped by 5 bases and J by 2 bases, with 13 bases between them. CDR1 and CDR2 (germline): MDHEN, SYDVKM. In DNA, the CDR3 is TGTGCCAGCAGTCTTAAGAGGGTACCTGGAAACACCATATATTTT. It yields the protein CASSLKRVPGNTIYF.

The CDR3 loop reads CASSPLLAVGNTGELFF. CDR3 nucleotides: TGTGCCAGCAGTCCGCTACTAGCGGTGGGAAACACCGGGGAGCTGTTTTTT. The chain carries TRBV12-3 or TRBV12-4 and TRBJ2-2; 8 bases align to TRBD2. The CDR3 spans 17 residues. The V segment lost 5 bases and the J segment 2 bases; nucleotides outside the gene matches: 10.

This clonotype has more than one count but fewer than ten. V and J are TRBV20-1 and TRBJ2-5, with a possible D match to TRBD2 (6 bases). V lost 6 bases and J 1 base, leaving 21 bases between the germline ends. This CDR3 has 16 residues. Germline V gives CDR1 DFQATT, CDR2 SNEGSKA (reference sequence). CDR3: CSALSRGGTSQETQYF. For the CDR3, the DNA is TGCAGTGCCCTTTCACGGGGCGGGACGTCCCAAGAGACCCAGTACTTC.

The chain combines TRBV6-5 with TRBJ1-2, with no clear D. The CDR3 is 13 amino acids. The germline V and J ends were trimmed by 2 bases and 2 bases, with 6 bases remaining between them. Germline loops: CDR1 MNHEY, CDR2 SVGAGI. CDR3 nucleotide sequence: TGTGCCAGCAGTTACGGGTGGAACTATGGCTACACCTTC. It codes for CASSYGWNYGYTF.

Ten or more counts support this clonotype. The genes are TRBV28 and TRBJ2-7; TRBD2 might be the D (5 bases). The CDR3 covers 15 residues. Trimming stripped 5 bases from V and 2 bases from J, with 16 bases between. Germline V CDR1 and CDR2: MDHEN, SYDVKM. CDR3: CASSHSLSGTYEQYF. In nucleotides, the CDR3 is TGTGCCAGCAGTCACAGTTTGTCGGGGACCTACGAGCAGTACTTC.